This passage covers 27 T cell receptor beta chains from one sample sequenced in a study of T cell responses to AZD1222 COVID-19 vaccine. The repertoire was sequenced with immunoSEQ multiplex PCR; TCRdb's copy has only in-frame clones and lacks some. Among some 150,000 clones listed, 75% to 90% were seen once. Material: peripheral blood, obtained 28 days after the second AZD1222 dose. The receptors were gathered from an adult who received the AZD1222 COVID-19 vaccine.

This clone was counted between two and nine times. The chain joins TRBV5-1 to TRBJ2-5; 14 positions match TRBD2. The germline V gene has CDR1 SGHRS and CDR2 YFSETQ. This CDR3 has 17 residues. The J segment lost 2 bases and the V segment lost 4 bases, leaving 7 bases of the junction unmatched. CDR3 DNA sequence: TGCGCCAGCAGCCCCCGACTAGCGGGAGGGCGACAAGAGACCCAGTACTTC. This gives the protein CASSPRLAGGRQETQYF.

The CDR3 here is CASTFLQGNTEAFF. CDR3 nucleotides: TGTGCCAGCACCTTTTTACAGGGTAACACTGAAGCTTTCTTT. V gene TRBV3-1 (or the pseudogene TRBV3-2) combines with J gene TRBJ1-1, with a weak D call TRBD1 (6 bases). Germline CDR1 LGHDT, CDR2 YNNKEL (reference sequence). This CDR3 spans 14 amino acids. Trimming took off 7 bases at V and 2 bases at J, with 14 bases between the two ends.

This clone was recorded once. This chain connects TRBV7-9 to TRBJ2-7, with 9 bases that match TRBD2. The germline CDR1 and CDR2 sequences are SEHNR and FQNEAQ (reference sequence). This CDR3 contains 15 residues. The junction had 8 bases not matched to a gene; V was cut back by 5 bases and J by 3 bases. The CDR3 sequence: CASSPGLAGLYEQYF. The CDR3 DNA reads as TGTGCCAGCAGCCCGGGACTAGCAGGTCTCTACGAGCAGTACTTC.

Note on this clone: The sample carries other DNA sequences with the same CDR3. This chain uses TRBV6-5 with TRBJ2-7; the D is unclear. Per germline, CDR1 MNHEY and CDR2 SVGAGI. V was trimmed by 6 bases and J by 1 base, leaving 16 bases between them. This CDR3 comprises 15 residues. The CDR3 bases are TGTGCCAGCAGCCAACGAGACGGAAAGTCCTACGAGCAGTACTTC. Its translation: CASSQRDGKSYEQYF.

This chain joins TRBV3-1 (or the pseudogene TRBV3-2) and TRBJ1-2, with D tentatively TRBD1 (5 bases). V was trimmed by 0 bases and J by 2 bases, leaving 7 bases between them. This CDR3 region has 14 residues. The germline gives CDR1 LGHDT, CDR2 YNNKEL (reference sequence). The CDR3 nucleotides read TGTGCCAGCAGCCAAGAGCGGGGGAACTATGGCTACACCTTC. Translated, it gives CASSQERGNYGYTF.

J is TRBJ1-5 and V is TRBV28; weak D call: TRBD1 (5 bases). V shed 7 bases and J shed 3 bases, with 13 bases lying between them. Per the germline V gene, CDR1 is MDHEN and CDR2 is SYDVKM. The CDR3 is 14 amino acids. CDR3 sequence: CASTPQGYNQPQHF. CDR3 nucleotide sequence: TGTGCCAGCACCCCCCAGGGATACAATCAGCCCCAGCATTTT.

The V and J genes are TRBV29-1 and TRBJ1-2; D is perhaps TRBD1 (5 bases). There are 12 residues in the CDR3. V lost 7 bases to trimming and J lost 8 bases, with 17 bases between them. Germline-derived CDR1 and CDR2 are SQVTM and ANQGSEA. CDR3 in DNA: TGCAGCGCTGCACCGGGGCCTAGGGGCTACACCTTC. Its protein product is CSAAPGPRGYTF. The complete variable domain, with remaining parts taken from reference TRBV29-1 and TRBJ1-2, reads SAVISQKPSRDICQRGTSLTIQCQVDSQVTMMFWYRQQPGQSLTLIATANQGSEATYESGFVIDKFPISRPNLTFSTLTVSNMSPEDSSIYLCSAAPGPRGYTFGSGTRLTVV.

Comment on this clone: Other DNA sequences in this specimen translate into the identical CDR3. The J gene is TRBJ2-1, the V gene TRBV7-2; no reliable D call. CDR1 is SGHTA and CDR2 is FQGNSA in the germline V gene. The CDR3 is 13 amino acids. The V end was cut by 1 base, the J end by 8 bases, with 9 bases between. The DNA for the CDR3 is TGTGCCAGCAGCTTAGACAGAATCGATGAGCAGTTCTTC. The encoded protein is CASSLDRIDEQFF.

The rearrangement uses TRBV2 and TRBJ1-1, with TRBD1 matching 9 bases. The CDR3 extends over 14 amino acids. CDR1 SNHLY and CDR2 FYNNEI come from the germline V gene. V lost 7 bases, J lost 1 base, and 4 bases stayed unmatched. The CDR3 DNA sequence: TGTGCCAGCAAAACAGGGGGCTGGAACACTGAAGCTTTCTTT. This translates into CASKTGGWNTEAFF. The full variable domain, completed using reference TRBV2 and TRBJ1-1, is EPEVTQTPSHQVTQMGQEVILRCVPISNHLYFYWYRQILGQKVEFLVSFYNNEISEKSEIFDDQFSVERPDGSNFTLKIRSTKLEDSAMYFCASKTGGWNTEAFFGQGTRLTVV.

This clone was seen more than once but under ten times. CDR3 in amino acids: CAIGRDGSTGELFF. DNA for the CDR3: TGTGCCATCGGACGGGACGGATCCACCGGGGAGCTGTTTTTT. The rearrangement joins TRBV10-3 to TRBJ2-2, with D perhaps TRBD1 or TRBD2 (5 bases each). V lost 8 bases and J lost 4, with 14 bases in between. The CDR3 has 14 residues. From germline, CDR1 is ENHRY and CDR2 SYGVKD.

V gene TRBV6-4 combines with J gene TRBJ1-1; 8 nucleotides align to TRBD1. The germline CDR1 and CDR2 sequences are MRHNA and SNTAGT. This CDR3 contains 17 residues. V was clipped by 7 bases and J by 3 bases; unmatched bases: 16. This CDR3 reads CASIISLPTGGDTEAFF. The CDR3 bases are TGTGCCAGCATCATCTCCCTCCCCACAGGGGGAGACACTGAAGCTTTCTTT.

There are a few counts of this clone. The rearrangement uses TRBV11-3 and TRBJ2-3; 9 bases agree with TRBD1. The CDR3 extends over 16 amino acids. After removal of 3 bases from V and 3 bases from J, the junction contained 7 bases not matched to a gene. CDR1 and CDR2 from the germline V gene are SGHNT and YENEEA. The chain's CDR3 is CASSLRSGTGTDTQYF. The CDR3 region has the DNA TGTGCCAGCAGCTTGCGATCCGGGACAGGGACAGATACGCAGTATTTT.

The J gene is TRBJ1-4, the V gene TRBV27; 10 bases align to TRBD1. Per the germline V gene, CDR1 is MNHEY and CDR2 is SMNVEV (reference sequence). Trimming at V came to 4 bases and at J to 5 bases, leaving 7 bases not matched to a gene. The CDR3 spans 16 residues. As DNA, the CDR3 is TGTGCCAGCAGTTCGGGACAGGGGAGGCGGAATGAAAAACTGTTTTTT. Encoded protein: CASSSGQGRRNEKLFF.

The rearrangement uses TRBV6-6 and TRBJ1-5, with 10 bases identical to TRBD1. V lost 6 bases, J lost 7 bases, and 12 bases stayed unmatched. The CDR3 is 16 residues long. Germline V CDR1 and CDR2: MNHNY, SVGAGI (reference sequence). The CDR3 sequence is CASRNIPGQGSQPQHF. CDR3 nucleotides: TGTGCCAGCAGGAACATTCCGGGACAGGGGTCACAGCCCCAGCATTTT.

This clone was seen a few times. This chain joins TRBV9 and TRBJ1-4; D is perhaps TRBD1 (6 bases). Germline V gene sequence: CDR1 SGDLS, CDR2 YYNGEE. The CDR3 loop spans 16 amino acids. The germline V and J ends were trimmed by 3 bases and 5 bases, with 17 bases remaining between them. CDR3 DNA sequence: TGTGCCAGCAGCGCCCGCGGGGGGCAGCCGAATGAAAAACTGTTTTTT. Amino acids: CASSARGGQPNEKLFF.

V is TRBV2 and J is TRBJ1-5; 12 bases map to TRBD1. Germline loops: CDR1 SNHLY, CDR2 FYNNEI. The length of the CDR3 is 16 residues. V lost 6 bases and J lost 7; bases outside the gene matches: 10. This chain's CDR3 is CASSFPGQGAGQPQHF. Written as DNA, the CDR3 is TGTGCCAGCAGCTTCCCGGGACAGGGGGCAGGGCAGCCCCAGCATTTT.

The chain uses TRBV7-2 and TRBJ1-4, with 7 nucleotides matching TRBD1. V lost 5 bases and J lost 8; bases outside the gene matches: 8. Germline assignment: CDR1 SGHTA and CDR2 FQGNSA. The CDR3 consists of 14 residues. This chain's CDR3 is CASSPQGSVEKLFF. CDR3 coding DNA: TGTGCCAGCAGCCCACAGGGGAGTGTGGAAAAACTGTTTTTT.

The J gene is TRBJ2-7, the V gene TRBV10-3; 10 positions match TRBD1. From germline, CDR1 is ENHRY and CDR2 SYGVKD. Trimming cost V 5 bases and J 8 bases; bases outside gene matches: 9. The CDR3 contains 14 residues. CDR3 residues: CAISTGTGEEKQYF. The CDR3 nucleotides are TGTGCCATCAGTACCGGGACAGGGGAAGAAAAGCAGTACTTC.

This chain joins TRBV27 and TRBJ2-2; 7 bases fit TRBD1. V dropped 2 bases and J dropped 3; count of bases not matched to a gene: 3. CDR1 is MNHEY and CDR2 is SMNVEV in the germline V gene (reference sequence). The CDR3 totals 15 residues. CDR3 in amino acids: CASSLEGAYTGELFF. In DNA, the CDR3 is TGTGCCAGCAGTTTAGAGGGGGCCTACACCGGGGAGCTGTTTTTT.

V usage is TRBV19 and J usage is TRBJ2-1; D might be TRBD1 (5 bases). The V gene's germline CDR1 is LNHDA and CDR2 SQIVND (reference sequence). This CDR3 spans 16 amino acids. V gave up 5 bases and J gave up 0 bases, with 14 bases separating them. DNA of the CDR3: TGTGCCAGTAGTGTGCGGACAAGGGCCTCCTACAATGAGCAGTTCTTC. Its translation is CASSVRTRASYNEQFF.

V usage is TRBV24-1 and J usage is TRBJ2-1, with 8 nucleotides matching TRBD1. Germline V gives CDR1 KGHDR, CDR2 SFDVKD. V trimming: 4 bases; J trimming: 9 bases; junction bases outside the gene matches: 10. The CDR3 has 15 residues. CDR3 in amino acids: CATSDRTGKLSEQFF. Here the CDR3 DNA reads TGTGCCACCAGTGACCGGACAGGGAAATTGAGTGAGCAGTTCTTC.

This chain links TRBV7-2 with TRBJ1-6; 7 nucleotides match TRBD1. Germline V CDR1 and CDR2: SGHTA, FQGNSA. V lost 5 bases and J lost 3; bases outside the gene matches: 7. The CDR3 is made up of 16 amino acids. CDR3 loop: CASSGTGTVYNSPLHF. The CDR3 DNA reads TGTGCCAGCAGCGGGACCGGGACAGTCTATAATTCACCCCTCCACTTT.

The chain employs TRBV28 and TRBJ2-3, with 10 bases that match TRBD1. V gave up 4 bases and J gave up 1 base; unmatched junction bases: 5. The germline CDR1 and CDR2 sequences are MDHEN and SYDVKM. This CDR3 is 16 amino acids long. CDR3 in DNA: TGTGCCAGCAGTTACGGACAGGGGGATCGCACAGATACGCAGTATTTT. Translation gives CASSYGQGDRTDTQYF.

The chain has TRBV5-1 and TRBJ1-5, with 10 bases aligning to TRBD1. The CDR3 covers 16 residues. Germline V gene lookup returns CDR1 SGHRS and CDR2 YFSETQ. Trimming took 4 bases from V and 0 from J; bases not matched to a gene: 4. In DNA form, the CDR3 reads TGCGCCAGCAGCCTAGGGACAGGGGATAGCAATCAGCCCCAGCATTTT. Translating gives CASSLGTGDSNQPQHF.

The chain is built from TRBV28 and TRBJ2-6; no clear D gene. From germline, CDR1 is MDHEN and CDR2 SYDVKM. The CDR3 contains 14 residues. V lost 5 bases and J lost 4, with 9 bases in between. CDR3 sequence: CASSTTLGANVLTF. CDR3 DNA sequence: TGTGCCAGCAGTACCACCCTGGGGGCCAACGTCCTGACTTTC.

The rearrangement uses TRBV28 and TRBJ1-2; 9 nucleotides line up with TRBD1. CDR1 and CDR2 (germline): MDHEN, SYDVKM. The CDR3 is made up of 15 amino acids. V lost 6 bases to trimming and J lost 1 base; unmatched junction nucleotides: 6. CDR3 nucleotide sequence: TGTGCCAGCAGCGCTCCGGGACAGGGTAACTATGGCTACACCTTC. This codes for CASSAPGQGNYGYTF.

V gene TRBV5-1 combines with J gene TRBJ1-1; D perhaps matches TRBD1 (6 bases). Germline V gene data show CDR1 as SGHRS and CDR2 as YFSETQ. The CDR3 is 14 amino acids. Trimming cost V 4 bases and J 4 bases, with 14 bases left between them. The CDR3 loop is CASSTPQGSTEAFF. Written as DNA, the CDR3 is TGCGCCAGCAGCACCCCACAGGGATCCACTGAAGCTTTCTTT.